The clone carrying this T cell receptor beta chain was observed a few times. Its target is unknown. Germline lookup yields CDR1 SQVTM and CDR2 ANQGSEA. This CDR3 is built from 14 residues. The ends were cut back, 0 bases at V and 2 bases at J, with 10 bases in the middle. These data originate in a study of shared clonotypes between healthy human individuals. Study overall: Contributing individuals were a couple of females and a few males aged 18 to 49. There were three CD4 naive, three CD4 memory, two CD8 naive and one CD8 memory plates per donor.

Study findings and constraints: Shared clonotypes: about 5.3% naive CD4, around 3.4% naive CD8, around 2.4% memory CD4, about 0.4% memory CD8. Limited genetic and exposure-history diversity came from having few donors.

TCRdb's table, derived via immunoSEQ multiplex PCR, lists solely in-frame clones and lacks some. The profile shows 950,000 to 1,100,000 clones, 75% to 85% of them singletons. V usage is TRBV29-1 and J usage is TRBJ2-5; D is unresolved. Material: memory CD4+ T cells from PBMCs. The subset here: CD45RA-negative fraction. The clonotype comes from a young man in good health. Some clones in this sample may be carry-over from other donors' samples. In nucleotides, the CDR3 is TGCAGCGTTGAAGATCAATATACACAAGAGACCCAGTACTTC. As protein: CSVEDQYTQETQYF.